The next 26 T cell receptor beta chains were all read from a single sample in a study of post-analysis software for immune sequencing data. Built from TCR beta cDNA, the libraries had unique molecular identifiers in them. TCRdb recomputed calls from the PCR reads with MiXCR, one row per CDR3 protein. Here the sample spans around 400,000 distinct CDR3 sequences, approximately 39% being singletons. Findings and caveats of the study: Several TRBV segments were more frequent in patients than controls; TRBV5-6, TRBV5-1 and TRBV20-1 belonged to this group.

No antigen has been identified for these receptors. The sequencing sample was made of blood. The receptors originated from a girl aged 2-10 years with multiple sclerosis.

This chain joins TRBV28 and TRBJ2-7; 7 nucleotides line up with TRBD1. The CDR3 contains 15 residues. CDR1 is MDHEN, CDR2 SYDVKM, per germline. J gave up 0 bases and V 8 bases, and 10 bases lay outside the gene matches. The CDR3 region has the DNA TGTGCCAGCGACCCGGACAGGTCGGGCTCCTACGAGCAGTACTTC. Translating gives CASDPDRSGSYEQYF. The full variable domain, with the rest looked up from reference TRBV28 and TRBJ2-7, is DVKVTQSSRYLVKRTGEKVFLECVQDMDHENMFWYRQDPGLGLRLIYFSYDVKMKEKGDIPEGYSVSREKKERFSLILESASTNQTSMYLCASDPDRSGSYEQYFGPGTRLTVT.

A few counts support this clonotype. The chain combines TRBV10-2 with TRBJ1-1; D unclear. CDR3 size: 14 residues. V lost 2 bases and J lost 3, with 10 bases in between. Germline assignment: CDR1 WSHSY and CDR2 SAAADI. CDR3 in amino acids: CASSEIVFYTEAFF. In nucleotides, the CDR3 is TGCGCCAGCAGTGAGATAGTGTTTTACACTGAAGCTTTCTTT.

The rearrangement uses TRBV3-1 and TRBJ1-1; the D is unclear. The germline CDR1 and CDR2 sequences are LGHDT and YNNKEL (reference sequence). This CDR3 spans 16 amino acids. Trimming pared 0 bases from V and 1 base from J, leaving 12 bases between. CDR3 DNA: TGTGCCAGCAGCCAAGAAAGGCGTCAGACGAACACTGAAGCTTTCTTT. This sequence encodes CASSQERRQTNTEAFF.

This clonotype was detected a few times. V is TRBV7-9 and J is TRBJ1-2; 10 nucleotides agree with TRBD1. Germline V gene sequence: CDR1 SEHNR, CDR2 FQNEAQ (reference sequence). The CDR3 contains 15 residues. J gave up 9 bases and V 4 bases, and 11 bases lay outside the gene matches. CDR3 region: CASSSPGTGARSYTF. DNA of the CDR3: TGTGCCAGCAGCTCCCCCGGGACAGGGGCCAGGAGCTACACCTTC. Using reference TRBV7-9 and TRBJ1-2 for the parts outside the CDR3, the full variable domain is DTGVSQNPRHKITKRGQNVTFRCDPISEHNRLYWYRQTLGQGPEFLTYFQNEAQLEKSRLLSDRFSAERPKGSFSTLEIQRTEQGDSAMYLCASSSPGTGARSYTFGSGTRLTVV.

The chain uses TRBV7-8 and TRBJ2-1; TRBD1 matches 7 bases. The CDR3 is made up of 14 amino acids. With V trimmed by 1 base and J by 10 bases, 7 bases remained unmatched. Germline values: CDR1 SGHVS, CDR2 FQNEAQ. CDR3 sequence: CASSLVGRGQEQFF. The CDR3 bases are TGTGCCAGCAGCTTAGTGGGCCGGGGACAGGAGCAGTTCTTC.

This clonotype has just a few counts. The chain links TRBV18 to TRBJ2-7; no definite D call. Germline V lookup: CDR1 KGHSH, CDR2 LQKENI. The CDR3 covers 17 residues. The V gene lost 3 bases and the J gene lost 3 bases, with 21 bases spanning the gap. The CDR3 sequence is CASSPITSRIAVYEQYF. In DNA, the CDR3 is TGTGCCAGCTCACCCATCACCTCGCGGATTGCAGTCTACGAGCAGTACTTC.

The chain employs TRBV5-5 and TRBJ1-1; D possibly corresponds to TRBD1 (5 bases). The germline V gene has CDR1 SGHKS and CDR2 YYEKEE (reference sequence). The V and J ends lost 4 bases and 4 bases respectively, with 17 bases between them. The CDR3 extends over 15 amino acids. This chain's CDR3 is CASSGGPLGGTEAFF. The DNA of the CDR3 is TGTGCCAGCAGCGGGGGACCCCTCGGCGGCACTGAAGCTTTCTTT.

The CDR3 loop reads CSARRQGAGAPLHF. The CDR3 nucleotides are TGCAGTGCGCGCCGACAGGGTGCAGGGGCACCCCTCCACTTT. The J gene is TRBJ1-6, the V gene TRBV20-1, with TRBD1 matching over 7 bases. J was trimmed by 11 bases and V by 6 bases; bases with no gene match: 13. The V gene's germline CDR1 is DFQATT and CDR2 SNEGSKA (reference sequence). CDR3 size: 14 residues.

The chain couples TRBV4-2 to TRBJ2-7, with TRBD2 matching 7 bases. Per germline, CDR1 LGHNA and CDR2 YNFKEQ. V shed 0 bases, J shed 4 bases, and the junction held 6 bases outside the gene matches. The CDR3 has 15 residues. In DNA, the CDR3 is TGTGCCAGCAGCCAAGAGGCGGGAGATGGTTACGAGCAGTACTTC. Protein sequence: CASSQEAGDGYEQYF.

This clonotype turned up a few times. This chain links TRBV7-3 with TRBJ2-4; the D call may be TRBD1 or TRBD2 (5 bases each). The DNA end lines up better with TRBJ2-7; the J call may be wrong. The CDR3 consists of 15 residues. CDR1 and CDR2 from the germline V gene are SGHTA and FQGTGA. CDR3 nucleotide sequence: TGTGCCAGCAGCTTACCTGCAGGGAGTTTTAACGAGCAGTACTTC. Protein product: CASSLPAGSFNEQYF.

This chain connects TRBV6-9 to TRBJ1-2; D gene unclear. Germline V gives CDR1 MNHGY, CDR2 SVAAGI. The CDR3 spans 13 residues. Trimming took 0 bases from V and 6 from J, leaving 8 bases between them. CDR3 sequence reads: CASSYSGFNGYTF. CDR3 DNA: TGTGCCAGCAGTTATTCAGGGTTTAATGGCTACACCTTC.

The chain joins TRBV20-1 to TRBJ2-3; D is uncertain. The CDR3 length is 13 residues. The germline CDR1 and CDR2 sequences are DFQATT and SNEGSKA (reference sequence). The ends were cut back, 6 bases at V and 0 bases at J, with 10 bases in the middle. CDR3 amino acids: CSAPTPSTDTQYF. CDR3 DNA: TGCAGTGCGCCAACCCCTAGCACAGATACGCAGTATTTT.

This clonotype was counted a few times. V is TRBV19 and J is TRBJ1-5, with D unclear. V was shortened by 3 bases and J by 10 bases, with 13 bases between the two germline ends. This CDR3 spans 13 amino acids. Germline-derived CDR1 and CDR2 are LNHDA and SQIVND (reference sequence). The CDR3 loop reads CASSMAVMAPQHF. Written as DNA, the CDR3 is TGTGCCAGTAGTATGGCCGTCATGGCACCCCAGCATTTT.

V is TRBV5-6 and J is TRBJ1-5; D unresolved. This CDR3 contains 14 residues. CDR1 and CDR2 (germline): SGHDT, YYEEEE. V was clipped by 5 bases and J by 3 bases, with 12 bases between them. The CDR3 loop is CASSSNTYNQPQHF. The DNA of the CDR3 is TGTGCCAGCAGTTCTAACACCTACAATCAGCCCCAGCATTTT.

The chain employs TRBV5-5 and TRBJ1-5, with 9 bases matching TRBD1. The trim removed 2 bases at V and 2 bases at J, leaving 2 bases unmatched. The CDR3 contains 15 residues. Germline-derived CDR1 and CDR2 are SGHKS and YYEKEE (reference sequence). This chain's CDR3 is CASSLRDRGNQPQHF. The CDR3, as DNA: TGTGCCAGCAGCTTAAGGGACAGGGGCAATCAGCCCCAGCATTTT.

This clonotype was found a few times. This rearrangement joins TRBV27 to TRBJ2-7; D perhaps matches TRBD2 (5 bases). CDR1 is MNHEY, CDR2 SMNVEV, per germline (reference sequence). The CDR3 is made up of 14 amino acids. Trimming pared 3 bases from V and 3 bases from J, leaving 12 bases between. CDR3 region: CASSFEGSIYEQYF. The CDR3 DNA sequence: TGTGCCAGCAGTTTTGAGGGCAGTATCTACGAGCAGTACTTC.

The chain links TRBV10-3 to TRBJ2-5, with unresolved D. The CDR3 extends over 12 amino acids. V lost 9 bases to trimming and J lost 6 bases, with 14 bases between them. Germline V gene data show CDR1 as ENHRY and CDR2 as SYGVKD. The chain's CDR3 is CAISPGFKTQYF. CDR3 bases: TGTGCCATTAGCCCCGGGTTTAAGACCCAGTACTTC.

The CDR3 reads CASSLAGLAGLSYNEQFF. The DNA for the CDR3 is TGTGCCAGCAGCTTAGCGGGACTAGCGGGGCTCTCCTACAATGAGCAGTTCTTC. V gene TRBV11-2 combines with J gene TRBJ2-1; 13 bases agree with TRBD2. Unmatched junction bases numbered 3, after V lost 1 base and J lost 0 bases. This CDR3 is 18 amino acids long. From germline, CDR1 is SGHAT and CDR2 FQNNGV.

The rearrangement joins TRBV15 to TRBJ2-2, with a tentative D call TRBD1 (6 bases). In germline, CDR1 is LNHNV, CDR2 YYDKDF (reference sequence). The ends were cut back, 7 bases at V and 5 bases at J, with 17 bases in the middle. This CDR3 is built from 15 residues. The CDR3 DNA reads TGTGCCACCACCTCCGGGACATTTGGGACCGGGGAGCTGTTTTTT. Protein product: CATTSGTFGTGELFF.

This clonotype was recorded a few times. The chain employs TRBV28 and TRBJ1-1, with 12 bases identical to TRBD1. V lost 8 bases to trimming and J lost 3 bases; unmatched junction nucleotides: 7. There are 15 residues in the CDR3. In germline, CDR1 is MDHEN, CDR2 SYDVKM. The CDR3: CASPPGQGAYTEAFF. The CDR3 nucleotides are TGTGCCAGCCCTCCGGGACAGGGGGCGTACACTGAAGCTTTCTTT.

CDR3 sequence: CASSSWTGNTDTQYF. Written as DNA, the CDR3 is TGTGCCAGCAGCTCGTGGACAGGGAACACAGATACGCAGTATTTT. The chain employs TRBV11-2 and TRBJ2-3, with TRBD1 matching over 8 bases. Germline V lookup: CDR1 SGHAT, CDR2 FQNNGV. The CDR3 consists of 15 residues. Trimming cost V 4 bases and J 2 bases; bases outside gene matches: 5.

This clonotype turned up a few times. The chain couples TRBV12-3 or TRBV12-4 to TRBJ2-1; 9 positions agree with TRBD1. The CDR3 spans 14 residues. Trimming took 3 bases from V and 9 from J; bases not matched to a gene: 6. CDR3 sequence reads: CASSLGTGWGEQFF. The CDR3 DNA is TGTGCCAGCAGTTTGGGGACAGGGTGGGGTGAGCAGTTCTTC.

The J gene is TRBJ2-5, the V gene TRBV6-5; 11 bases line up with TRBD1. Trimming at V came to 2 bases and at J to 5 bases, leaving 13 bases not matched to a gene. This CDR3 comprises 18 residues. The germline V gene has CDR1 MNHEY and CDR2 SVGAGI. CDR3 residues: CASSYGGQGGFFGETQYF. CDR3 DNA: TGTGCCAGCAGTTACGGGGGACAGGGGGGCTTCTTCGGGGAGACCCAGTACTTC.

The rearrangement uses TRBV10-3 and TRBJ2-5; D not resolved. V shed 3 bases and J shed 4 bases, with 9 bases lying between them. CDR3 size: 13 residues. Per the germline V gene, CDR1 is ENHRY and CDR2 is SYGVKD. The CDR3 loop is CAISERVGETQYF. CDR3 DNA: TGTGCCATCAGTGAAAGGGTAGGAGAGACCCAGTACTTC.

This clonotype appeared many times. The CDR3 loop is CSVADRGNEQYF. CDR3 DNA sequence: TGCAGCGTCGCCGACAGGGGCAACGAGCAGTACTTC. The rearrangement uses TRBV29-1 and TRBJ2-7, with 8 bases fitting TRBD1. The trim removed 6 bases at V and 5 bases at J, leaving 6 bases unmatched. Germline CDR1 and CDR2: SQVTM and ANQGSEA. The CDR3 has 12 amino acids.

CDR3 protein: CASSQAGTGNEQFF. In DNA, the CDR3 is TGTGCCAGCAGCCAAGCTGGGACTGGTAATGAGCAGTTCTTC. The chain is built from TRBV4-2 and TRBJ2-1; a weak D match, TRBD2 (6 bases). The CDR3 is 14 amino acids. The germline V gene encodes CDR1 LGHNA and CDR2 YNFKEQ. V lost 1 base and J lost 7, with 11 bases in between.